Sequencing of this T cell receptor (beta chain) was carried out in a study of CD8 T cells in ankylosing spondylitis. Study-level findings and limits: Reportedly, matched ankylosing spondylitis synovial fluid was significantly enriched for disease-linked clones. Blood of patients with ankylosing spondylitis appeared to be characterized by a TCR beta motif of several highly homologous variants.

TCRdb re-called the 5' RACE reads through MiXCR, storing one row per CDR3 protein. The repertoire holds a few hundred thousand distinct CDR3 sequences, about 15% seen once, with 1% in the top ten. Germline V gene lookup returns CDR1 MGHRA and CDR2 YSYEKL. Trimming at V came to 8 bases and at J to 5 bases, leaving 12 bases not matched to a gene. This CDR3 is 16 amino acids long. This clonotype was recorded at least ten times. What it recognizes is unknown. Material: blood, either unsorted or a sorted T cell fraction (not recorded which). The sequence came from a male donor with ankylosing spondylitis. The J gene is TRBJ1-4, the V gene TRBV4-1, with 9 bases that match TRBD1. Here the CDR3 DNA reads TGCGCCAGCTCTGGGACAGGGACGGTGGGAAATGAAAAACTGTTTTTT. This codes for CASSGTGTVGNEKLFF.